One sample yielded the 31 T cell receptor beta chains listed below, sequenced in a study of cytomegalovirus exposure and HLA in healthy donors. Primers for the PCR totalled 60 Vbeta and 13 Jbeta. The repertoire was sequenced with immunoSEQ multiplex PCR; TCRdb's copy has only in-frame clones and lacks some. The data contain around 130,000 clones, about 80% of them singletons. Specimen: PBMCs. These receptors were taken from a man aged 45 to 65 in good health and CMV-seronegative.

The chain combines TRBV30 with TRBJ2-1; D unresolved. The CDR3 sequence is 14 residues long. Germline V gives CDR1 GTSNPN, CDR2 SVGIG (reference sequence). Trimming removed 3 bases at V and 3 bases at J, with 12 bases between. In DNA, the CDR3 is TGTGCCTGGAGCGGCCATGGGCGCTACAATGAGCAGTTCTTC. Amino acid sequence: CAWSGHGRYNEQFF. The full variable domain, its missing parts supplied by reference TRBV30 and TRBJ2-1, is SQTIHQWPATLVQPVGSPLSLECTVEGTSNPNLYWYRQAAGRGLQLLFYSVGIGQISSEVPQNLSASRPQDRQFILSSKKLLLSDSGFYLCAWSGHGRYNEQFFGPGTRLTVL.

The V call is TRBV7-6, the J call TRBJ2-5; D is perhaps TRBD1 (5 bases). CDR1 SGHVS and CDR2 FNYEAQ come from the germline V gene. The V end lost 5 bases, the J end lost 3 bases, and 10 bases lay between the germline ends. The CDR3 is made up of 13 amino acids. The CDR3: CASSAYRKETQYF. The CDR3 bases are TGTGCCAGCAGCGCGTACAGGAAAGAGACCCAGTACTTC.

The chain recombines TRBV2 with TRBJ2-5, with 8 bases identical to TRBD2. Germline CDR1 reads SNHLY; CDR2 reads FYNNEI. Trimming removed 2 bases from V and 3 bases from J; junction bases left unmatched: 23. The length of the CDR3 is 21 residues. The CDR3 spells CASSEWGLAGPSLDDKETQYF. The CDR3 DNA follows: TGTGCCAGCAGTGAATGGGGTCTAGCGGGCCCCTCGCTGGATGATAAAGAGACCCAGTACTTC.

This clone showed up just once. V and J are TRBV15 and TRBJ2-2; 10 bases match TRBD1. After removal of 0 bases from V and 8 bases from J, the junction contained 6 bases not matched to a gene. CDR3 length: 16 residues. Germline V lookup: CDR1 LNHNV, CDR2 YYDKDF (reference sequence). The CDR3 sequence: CATSRDVTGGQGELFF. The CDR3 DNA sequence: TGTGCCACCAGCAGAGATGTGACAGGGGGCCAGGGGGAGCTGTTTTTT.

The table lists this clone with a count of one. The chain joins TRBV28 to TRBJ2-2; 7 bases fit TRBD1. CDR1 and CDR2 from the germline V gene are MDHEN and SYDVKM. CDR3 length: 17 amino acids. Trimming took 0 bases from V and 4 from J; bases not matched to a gene: 8. This CDR3 reads CASSLWDNRGGTGELFF. In DNA form, the CDR3 reads TGTGCCAGCAGTTTATGGGACAACAGGGGTGGCACCGGGGAGCTGTTTTTT.

The chain couples TRBV30 to TRBJ2-5, with 7 positions matching TRBD1. The J call is in doubt because the DNA end fits TRBJ2-7 better. Germline loops: CDR1 GTSNPN, CDR2 SVGIG (reference sequence). The CDR3 has 14 residues. CDR3 coding DNA: TGTGCCTGGAGTAGGGGGCCAGGCTCCTACGAGCAGTACTTC. Translated, it gives CAWSRGPGSYEQYF.

The chain combines TRBV28 with TRBJ2-2; 8 bases are a match to TRBD1. This CDR3 comprises 15 residues. Germline-derived CDR1 and CDR2 are MDHEN and SYDVKM. J gave up 3 bases and V 5 bases, and 5 bases lay outside the gene matches. CDR3 sequence (DNA): TGTGCCAGCAGTACTCAGGGGGCGGACACCGGGGAGCTGTTTTTT. It is translated as CASSTQGADTGELFF.

This clone was recorded a few times. This chain connects TRBV6-6 to TRBJ2-7, with 13 bases that match TRBD2. V shed 5 bases and J 0 bases; nucleotides not matched to a gene: 4. Germline CDR1 MNHNY, CDR2 SVGAGI (reference sequence). The CDR3 is 16 residues long. The CDR3 region has the DNA TGTGCCAGCAGTGGACTAGCGGGAGACAGCTCCTACGAGCAGTACTTC. Protein: CASSGLAGDSSYEQYF.

The chain uses TRBV27 and TRBJ2-1; TRBD2 matches at 12 bases. J lost 8 bases, V lost 5 bases, and 7 bases had no gene match. This CDR3 has 15 residues. Germline assignment: CDR1 MNHEY and CDR2 SMNVEV (reference sequence). Here the CDR3 reads CASSPALAGGDEQFF. For the CDR3, the DNA is TGTGCCAGCAGTCCAGCACTAGCGGGAGGAGATGAGCAGTTCTTC.

The V call is TRBV5-8, the J call TRBJ2-1, with TRBD2 identical over 11 bases. V dropped 2 bases and J dropped 8; count of bases not matched to a gene: 6. CDR1 and CDR2 (germline): SGHTS, YDEGEE. The CDR3 covers 15 residues. The CDR3 DNA sequence: TGTGCCAGCAGCTTCCCTAGCGGGAGGAAGGATGAGCAGTTCTTC. Its protein is CASSFPSGRKDEQFF. The variable domain in full, completed from reference TRBV5-8 and TRBJ2-1, reads EAGVTQSPTHLIKTRGQQATLRCSPISGHTSVYWYQQALGLGLQFLLWYDEGEERNRGNFPPRFSGRQFPNYSSELNVNALELEDSALYLCASSFPSGRKDEQFFGPGTRLTVL.

As concerns this clone: The junction shows a germline mismatch at one end, possibly a read error. V usage is TRBV25-1 and J usage is TRBJ2-7, with D uncertain. The germline CDR1 and CDR2 sequences are MGHDK and SYGVNS. CDR3 length: 15 residues. The CDR3, as DNA: TGTGCCAGCAGGCCGAAAGCCACCTTATCCTACGGGCAGTACTTC. Translated, it gives CASRPKATLSYGQYF.

V and J are TRBV18 and TRBJ2-2, with D maybe TRBD2 (5 bases). With 0 bases removed from V and 7 bases from J, the gap between germline ends came to 9 bases. CDR3 size: 14 residues. Per the germline V gene, CDR1 is KGHSH and CDR2 is LQKENI. The CDR3 here is CASSPPSGIGELFF. The CDR3 DNA sequence: TGTGCCAGCTCACCACCTTCCGGGATCGGGGAGCTGTTTTTT.

The rearrangement uses TRBV5-1 and TRBJ1-3; maybe TRBD1 (5 bases). Trimming took off 4 bases at V and 8 bases at J, with 13 bases between the two ends. The CDR3 spans 13 residues. Germline CDR1 is SGHRS and CDR2 is YFSETQ. CDR3 sequence (DNA): TGCGCCAGCAGCGGGGCCTCTAGTGACACCATATATTTT. Translation: CASSGASSDTIYF. The complete variable domain, with remaining parts taken from reference TRBV5-1 and TRBJ1-3, reads KAGVTQTPRYLIKTRGQQVTLSCSPISGHRSVSWYQQTPGQGLQFLFEYFSETQRNKGNFPGRFSGRQFSNSRSEMNVSTLELGDSALYLCASSGASSDTIYFGEGSWLTVV.

V and J are TRBV11-1 and TRBJ2-7; 7 bases agree with TRBD1. CDR1 and CDR2 from the germline V gene are SGHAT and FQDESV (reference sequence). The CDR3 has 14 residues. The J segment lost 2 bases and the V segment lost 3 bases, leaving 4 bases of the junction unmatched. The CDR3: CASSLTGTAYEQYF. The CDR3, as DNA: TGTGCCAGCAGCTTGACAGGGACCGCCTACGAGCAGTACTTC.

V is TRBV5-3 and J is TRBJ2-7; 7 positions match TRBD2. TRBV5-3 counts as an open reading frame of uncertain function. The CDR3 runs 17 residues. J gave up 0 bases and V 4 bases, and 13 bases lay outside the gene matches. The CDR3 sequence: CARSGRDGRHLSYEQYF. CDR3 in DNA: TGTGCCAGAAGCGGGCGGGACGGGAGGCACCTCTCCTACGAGCAGTACTTC.

This clone has a single count. The rearrangement joins TRBV2 to TRBJ2-3; 10 nucleotides line up with TRBD2. The CDR3 totals 15 residues. CDR1 and CDR2 from the germline V gene are SNHLY and FYNNEI. The junction had 7 bases not matched to a gene; V was cut back by 0 bases and J by 10 bases. The CDR3 sequence is CASSEARQAGGPQYF. The CDR3 nucleotides read TGTGCCAGCAGTGAAGCGCGGCAAGCGGGAGGGCCGCAGTATTTT.

The chain carries TRBV7-9 and TRBJ2-2, with TRBD1 matching 8 bases. Germline assignment: CDR1 SEHNR and CDR2 FQNEAQ (reference sequence). The V segment lost 2 bases and the J segment 4 bases; nucleotides outside the gene matches: 3. CDR3 length: 15 amino acids. The DNA of the CDR3 is TGTGCCAGCAGCTTACAGGGGGCGAGCACCGGGGAGCTGTTTTTT. This translates into CASSLQGASTGELFF.

The CDR3 nucleotides are TGTGCCACCAGAGTGCGGGGAGAGACAGATGAGCAGTTCTTC. Translating it yields CATRVRGETDEQFF. The gene calls are TRBV15 and TRBJ2-1, with D maybe TRBD2 (6 bases). V was clipped by 6 bases and J by 8 bases, with 17 bases between them. Germline values: CDR1 LNHNV, CDR2 YYDKDF (reference sequence). The CDR3 has 14 amino acids.

The rearrangement uses TRBV18 and TRBJ2-5; 9 bases are a match to TRBD1. The length of the CDR3 is 17 residues. Trimming cost V 3 bases and J 1 base; bases outside gene matches: 9. The V gene's germline CDR1 is KGHSH and CDR2 LQKENI. CDR3 in amino acids: CASSPAPGQGPQETQYF. CDR3 nucleotides: TGTGCCAGCTCACCCGCTCCGGGACAGGGCCCCCAAGAGACCCAGTACTTC.

In the case of this clone: The sample has other DNA sequences that encode this CDR3 too. J is TRBJ2-3 and V is TRBV6-5, with 10 bases identical to TRBD1. Germline V gene lookup returns CDR1 MNHEY and CDR2 SVGAGI. This CDR3 is 14 amino acids long. The V and J ends lost 5 bases and 4 bases, in that order; junction bases with no gene match: 3. This chain's CDR3 is CASSPGQGADTQYF. In DNA form, the CDR3 reads TGTGCCAGCAGTCCCGGACAGGGGGCAGATACGCAGTATTTT.

V gene TRBV5-1 combines with J gene TRBJ1-1, with TRBD1 matching 7 bases. The CDR3 contains 14 residues. V lost 5 bases and J lost 4; bases outside the gene matches: 8. The germline CDR1 and CDR2 sequences are SGHRS and YFSETQ. The CDR3 loop is CASRRGGIRTEAFF. In DNA, the CDR3 is TGCGCCAGCAGAAGAGGGGGCATCCGCACTGAAGCTTTCTTT.

This clone was seen ten or more times. The gene calls are TRBV6-5 and TRBJ2-7; D uncertain. CDR1 and CDR2 (germline): MNHEY, SVGAGI. V was trimmed by 2 bases and J by 2 bases, leaving 7 bases between them. The CDR3 contains 13 residues. CDR3 sequence reads: CASSYGRTYEQYF. Written as DNA, the CDR3 is TGTGCCAGCAGTTACGGCAGGACCTACGAGCAGTACTTC.

The chain is built from TRBV4-1 and TRBJ2-7; TRBD2 matches at 11 bases. Germline V gene data show CDR1 as MGHRA and CDR2 as YSYEKL. V was clipped by 6 bases and J by 3 bases; unmatched bases: 7. The CDR3 has 15 amino acids. The CDR3 sequence is CASSHTSGRFYEQYF. CDR3 DNA: TGCGCCAGCAGTCATACTAGCGGGAGATTCTACGAGCAGTACTTC.

J is TRBJ2-5 and V is TRBV9; TRBD1 matches at 7 bases. The last part of the DNA fits TRBJ2-7 better; the J call may be wrong. The V gene's germline CDR1 is SGDLS and CDR2 YYNGEE. CDR3 length: 15 residues. The CDR3 DNA sequence: TGTGCCAGCAGCCCCCGACAGGGTATGCCATTCGAGCAGTACTTC. Protein sequence: CASSPRQGMPFEQYF.

This sequence joins TRBV5-1 and TRBJ1-4; 7 bases are shared with TRBD1. With V trimmed by 3 bases and J by 8 bases, 7 bases remained unmatched. CDR1 and CDR2 from the germline V gene are SGHRS and YFSETQ. This CDR3 has 14 amino acids. The CDR3 bases are TGCGCCAGCAGCTCCGGACAGGAGAACGAAAAACTGTTTTTT. Translating it yields CASSSGQENEKLFF.

The V call is TRBV28, the J call TRBJ2-1, with TRBD1 matching over 8 bases. This CDR3 region has 16 residues. V was pared by 5 bases and J by 2 bases, with 8 bases of the junction left unmatched. CDR1 is MDHEN and CDR2 is SYDVKM in the germline V gene. This CDR3 reads CASSPPGQVPYNEQFF. As DNA, the CDR3 is TGTGCCAGCAGTCCTCCGGGACAGGTTCCCTACAATGAGCAGTTCTTC.

This sequence joins TRBV7-2 and TRBJ2-1; 7 nucleotides match TRBD2. V shed 0 bases, J shed 6 bases, and the junction held 5 bases outside the gene matches. The germline gives CDR1 SGHTA, CDR2 FQGNSA. This CDR3 is built from 15 residues. The CDR3 spells CASSLAGGRVNEQFF. The CDR3 DNA sequence: TGTGCCAGCAGCTTAGCGGGAGGGCGGGTCAATGAGCAGTTCTTC.

This sequence joins TRBV18 and TRBJ2-7, with 10 nucleotides matching TRBD2. CDR3 length: 13 residues. Germline trimming cut 6 bases from V and 7 bases from J; bases unmatched to any gene: 6. Looked up from germline, CDR1 is KGHSH and CDR2 is LQKENI. CDR3 protein: CASSLAGDREQYF. CDR3 DNA: TGTGCCAGCTCGCTAGCGGGAGACCGTGAGCAGTACTTC.

The chain combines TRBV4-1 with TRBJ2-5; the match to TRBD1 covers 9 bases. J gave up 5 bases and V 2 bases, and 6 bases lay outside the gene matches. The germline CDR1 and CDR2 sequences are MGHRA and YSYEKL. This CDR3 contains 15 residues. This CDR3 is CASSQPTGGEETQYF. CDR3 bases: TGCGCCAGCAGCCAACCCACAGGGGGCGAGGAGACCCAGTACTTC.

This clone was observed a few times. The CDR3 protein is CASRDRGDTEAFF. In DNA, the CDR3 is TGCGCCAGCAGGGACAGGGGTGACACTGAAGCTTTCTTT. This chain links TRBV10-2 with TRBJ1-1; 9 nucleotides agree with TRBD1. V dropped 6 bases and J dropped 3; count of bases not matched to a gene: 2. The CDR3 spans 13 residues. Germline CDR1 is WSHSY and CDR2 is SAAADI.

The gene calls are TRBV5-1 and TRBJ2-7; 10 bases are a match to TRBD2. Germline CDR1 is SGHRS and CDR2 is YFSETQ. V was pared by 3 bases and J by 1 base, with 10 bases of the junction left unmatched. This CDR3 comprises 17 residues. The CDR3 DNA sequence: TGCGCCAGCAGCTGGTCTAGCGGGAGTGTCCTATCCTACGAGCAGTACTTC. This codes for CASSWSSGSVLSYEQYF.